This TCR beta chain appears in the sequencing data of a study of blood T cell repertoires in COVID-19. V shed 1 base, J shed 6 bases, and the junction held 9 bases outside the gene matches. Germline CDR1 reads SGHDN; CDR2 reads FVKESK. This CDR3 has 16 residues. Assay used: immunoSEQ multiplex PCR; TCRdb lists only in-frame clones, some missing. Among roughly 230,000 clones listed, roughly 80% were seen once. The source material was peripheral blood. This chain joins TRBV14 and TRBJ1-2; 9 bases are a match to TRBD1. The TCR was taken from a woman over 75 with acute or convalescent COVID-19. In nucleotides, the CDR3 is TGTGCCAGCAGCCAAGCTACCCCCGGGACAGGGAATGGCTACACCTTC. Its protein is CASSQATPGTGNGYTF.